The rows below give T cell receptor beta chains drawn from one sample of a study of Tregs in tolerant kidney transplant recipients. The repertoire was sequenced with immunoSEQ multiplex PCR; TCRdb's copy has only in-frame clones and lacks some. Here the sample spans about 50,000 clones, roughly 89% being singletons. Sample: CD8+ T cells from blood (PBMCs), taken 12 months after the transplant. These receptors all come from a human patient who received a combined kidney and bone marrow transplant. Some T cells may be transferred from the graft donor. Each CDR3 is given with its conserved first and last residue.

V,J,CDR3
TRBV19,TRBJ1-2,CASSPSGGYYGYTF
TRBV4-2,TRBJ2-1,CASSQEALAPYNEQFF
TRBV13,TRBJ1-1,CASSLDSSRNTEAFF
TRBV9,TRBJ1-1,CASSVGQNYPEAFF
TRBV4-1,TRBJ1-4,CASSQDGRDDEKLFF
TRBV7-3,TRBJ1-2,CASSLGTGVYGYTF
TRBV5-6,TRBJ2-7,CASSLWEGPYEQYF
TRBV7-6,TRBJ1-5,CASSLASTGGNQPQHF
TRBV7-6,TRBJ2-1,CASSPLGGTYNEQFF
TRBV19,TRBJ2-3,CASSWGQGAADTQYF
TRBV10-3,TRBJ1-1,CATGDGLNTEAFF
TRBV6-5,TRBJ1-1,CAAGKEYTEAFF
TRBV28,TRBJ2-7,CASSLEFLGSTYEQYF
TRBV10-3,TRBJ2-7,CAIEDPGLPKQQYF
TRBV6-6,TRBJ1-1,CASSYSIQSNTEAFF
TRBV11-2,TRBJ2-7,CASSFFGTGFYEQYF
TRBV9,TRBJ2-7,CASSVGGLAEQYF
TRBV2,TRBJ2-3,CASRGVTSGRAFTQYF
TRBV10-3,TRBJ1-1,CAISEWDRGNTEAFF
TRBV7-9,TRBJ1-2,CASSLSSGGSNYGYTF
TRBV6-6,TRBJ2-7,CASSTEGSLQYF
TRBV28,TRBJ2-7,CASTLRQGDEQYF
TRBV7-6,TRBJ2-3,CASSGTSGDTDTQYF
TRBV7-8,TRBJ2-7,CASSLSPAEAYEQYF
TRBV7-9,TRBJ2-1,CASVTRDFYNEQFF
TRBV7-7,TRBJ2-5,CASSLIGGRETQYF
TRBV18,TRBJ1-2,CASSSGGENGYTF
TRBV19,TRBJ1-1,CASSITGYTEAFF
TRBV2,TRBJ2-3,CASKATSAGGGDTQYF
TRBV7-9,TRBJ2-7,CASSPGTGTYEQYF
TRBV13,TRBJ1-2,CASSLETGVYGYTF
TRBV9,TRBJ2-5,CASSTSGGLQETQYF
TRBV9,TRBJ2-5,CASSVGTSGRETQYF
TRBV5-4,TRBJ1-1,CASSLGASTEAFF
TRBV29-1,TRBJ1-2,CSVGPKPGQFYGYTF
TRBV27,TRBJ1-2,CASSFGTGGYGYTF
TRBV6-1,TRBJ1-1,CASSEWAFQNTEAFF
TRBV13,TRBJ2-5,CASSFRGETQYF
TRBV7-9,TRBJ2-2,CASSLGLGDTGELFF